A selection of T cell receptor beta chains follows, all from one sample in a study of identical twins. TCRdb reanalysed the 5' RACE reads using MiXCR and keeps one entry per CDR3 protein. The table records around 1.7 million distinct CDR3 sequences, less than 35% of them present only once. Sequenced input: cord blood. These receptors were obtained from a newborn girl in good health. CDR3s include the opening cysteine and the closing phenylalanine or tryptophan. D genes are given only for firm matches. Clone size is shown for a subset of rows, as once, few, many or a class of expanded clone.

size	V	J	D	DNA	CDR3
few	TRBV5-6	TRBJ1-1	TRBD1	TGTGCCAGCAGCTTCCCACAGGGGTCAGGTGTAGCTTTCTTT	CASSFPQGSGVAFF
-	TRBV20-1	TRBJ2-5	-	TGCAGTGCTAGCGGGGGCCAGGGGGAGACCCAGTACTTC	CSASGGQGETQYF
-	TRBV6-1	TRBJ1-5	TRBD1	TGTGCCAGCAGTGATAGGGGGCAAAGCAATCAGCCCCAGCATTTT	CASSDRGQSNQPQHF
many	TRBV7-2	TRBJ2-3	-	TGTGCCAGCAGCTTAGGACTAGTCACAGATACGCAGTATTTT	CASSLGLVTDTQYF
-	TRBV5-6	TRBJ1-2	-	TGTGCCAGCAGCCTCCGCGGTTTCGAAAACTATGGCTACACCTTC	CASSLRGFENYGYTF
-	TRBV7-2	TRBJ1-2	-	TGTGCCAGCAGCTTAGGCAAGACTGGGAACTATGGCTACACCTTC	CASSLGKTGNYGYTF
-	TRBV5-1	TRBJ2-6	-	TGCGCCAGCAGCTTTTTAGCTGGGGCCAACGTCCTGACTTTC	CASSFLAGANVLTF
many	TRBV29-1	TRBJ2-7	TRBD1	TGCAGCGTTGGATACTTCGGACAGGGGGACTACGAGCAGTACTTC	CSVGYFGQGDYEQYF
-	TRBV20-1	TRBJ2-3	TRBD2	TGCAGTGCTAGAGTGACACTTCTTAGCGGGAGGGCCCAAAACACAGATACGCAGTATTTT	CSARVTLLSGRAQNTDTQYF
-	TRBV20-1	TRBJ2-7	-	TGCAGTGCAGCCACAGGGTGGGGTTTCTACGAGCAGTACTTC	CSAATGWGFYEQYF
-	TRBV28	TRBJ2-7	TRBD1	TGTGCCAGCAGTTTAATCATGGACAGGGCGGGCTACGAGCAGTACTTC	CASSLIMDRAGYEQYF
-	TRBV5-6	TRBJ2-5	TRBD2	TGTGCCAGCAGCTTCACTAGCGGGGCGTACAATGAGCAGTACTTC	CASSFTSGAYNEQYF
many	TRBV9	TRBJ1-2	-	TGTGCCAGCAGCGTAGCGGGGTATGGCTACACCTTC	CASSVAGYGYTF
-	TRBV7-9	TRBJ2-1	TRBD2	TGTGCCAGCAGCCAACTAGCGGGATATGGTTACAATGAGCAGTTCTTC	CASSQLAGYGYNEQFF
few	TRBV20-1	TRBJ1-6	TRBD1	TGCAGTGCTAGAGCCCTCGGGCAGGGGGGATCACCCCTCCACTTT	CSARALGQGGSPLHF
many	TRBV7-9	TRBJ2-3	-	TGTGCCAGCAGTCCCTACAGGGGCACAGATACGCAGTATTTT	CASSPYRGTDTQYF
-	TRBV4-1	TRBJ2-7	TRBD2	TGCGCCAGCAGCCCCCGGACTAGCGGGGCCTACGAGCAGTACTTC	CASSPRTSGAYEQYF
once	TRBV29-1	TRBJ2-7	TRBD2	TGCAGCGTCGGAGTAGCGGGGGATGTCTACGAGCAGTACTTC	CSVGVAGDVYEQYF
-	TRBV5-1	TRBJ2-2	TRBD2	TGCGCCAGCAGGGGTAGCGGGGATGTCACCGGGGAGCTGTTTTTT	CASRGSGDVTGELFF
-	TRBV6-6	TRBJ2-7	-	TGTGCCAGCAGTGACCCCCAGGGGTTCAGCTCCTACGAGCAGTACTTC	CASSDPQGFSSYEQYF
few	TRBV10-3	TRBJ2-7	-	TGTGCCATCAGGGCTGTGGGGGGTCCCACCTACGAGCAGTACTTC	CAIRAVGGPTYEQYF
few	TRBV21-1	TRBJ1-5	-	TGTGCCAGCAGCAAAGCGGGACATGGCAATCAGCCCCAGCATTTT	CASSKAGHGNQPQHF
few	TRBV30	TRBJ1-2	-	TGTGCCTGGAACATGGTTCAGAGCTACACCTTC	CAWNMVQSYTF
many	TRBV5-1	TRBJ1-5	-	TGTGCCAGCAGTTTATCGGGAGGTCAGCCCCAGCATTTT	CASSLSGGQPQHF
-	TRBV25-1	TRBJ2-3	-	TGTGCCAGCAGTGAGGTCCGGCCTAGCTCGGATACGCAGTATTTT	CASSEVRPSSDTQYF
-	TRBV20-1	TRBJ2-4	-	TGCAGTTCTAGTTCCAGGCGCTCCTACGGGCAGTACTTC	CSSSSRRSYGQYF
-	TRBV4-2	TRBJ2-5	TRBD2	TGTGCCAGCAGCCTTAAGGGCGGGGGGAGTCAAGAGACCCAGTACTTC	CASSLKGGGSQETQYF
few	TRBV10-3	TRBJ2-3	-	TGTGCCATCAGTGAGGCCAGGGAGGTCGAAGATACGCAGTATTTT	CAISEAREVEDTQYF
-	TRBV12-3/TRBV12-4	TRBJ2-1	-	TGTGCCAGCACCAAGGCGGGCTGGGGTGAGCAGTTCTTC	CASTKAGWGEQFF
few	TRBV7-2	TRBJ1-1	-	TGTGCCAGCAGCTTAGCGCGGGGGGTAAGAACTGAAGCTTTCTTT	CASSLARGVRTEAFF
-	TRBV7-2	TRBJ2-7	-	TGTGCCAGCAGCTTAGCGGAGATGGACTACGAGCAGTACTTC	CASSLAEMDYEQYF